Below are 10 T cell receptor beta chains sequenced from a single sample in a study of CD8+CD57+ T cells in acquired aplastic anemia. TCR beta VDJ and CDR3 profiling used genomic DNA as template. TCRdb reprocessed the reads with MiXCR, giving one entry per CDR3 protein. This repertoire shows 200,000 or so distinct CDR3 sequences, around 49% found once; its top ten account for just under 20%. Selection for sequencing was limited to patients who had shown CD8+CD57+ cell expansion by flow cytometry. The specimen was sorted CD4+, CD8+, or CD8+CD57+ T cells (not recorded which) from PBMCs. The receptors were gathered from a human donor with aplastic anemia.

The genes are TRBV5-6 and TRBJ2-5; the D gene is possibly TRBD1 (5 bases). The V end lost 4 bases, the J end lost 13 bases, and 14 bases lay between the germline ends. The germline V gene encodes CDR1 SGHDT and CDR2 YYEEEE. The CDR3 extends over 11 amino acids. CDR3 protein: CASSPPGASYF. DNA for the CDR3: TGTGCCAGCAGCCCACCTGGGGCCTCGTACTTC. Based on the CDR3 plus reference TRBV5-6 and TRBJ2-5, the full variable domain is DAGVTQSPTHLIKTRGQQVTLRCSPKSGHDTVSWYQQALGQGPQFIFQYYEEEERQRGNFPDRFSGHQFPNYSSELNVNALLLGDSALYLCASSPPGASYFGPGTRLLVL.

The rearrangement joins TRBV2 to TRBJ2-7; D ambiguous. The germline gives CDR1 SNHLY, CDR2 FYNNEI. The CDR3 runs to 13 residues. With 3 bases removed from V and 2 bases from J, the gap between germline ends came to 8 bases. The CDR3 sequence: CASSDSGTYEQYF. The CDR3 DNA is TGTGCCAGCAGTGACTCAGGAACCTACGAGCAGTACTTC.

DNA for the CDR3: TGCGCCAGCAGTGAGCGACTAGCGGGGGACACTGAAGCTTTCTTT. Amino acids: CASSERLAGDTEAFF. V and J are TRBV10-1 and TRBJ1-1; D perhaps matches TRBD1 (5 bases). Trimming pared 2 bases from V and 3 bases from J, leaving 13 bases between. This CDR3 is built from 15 residues. Germline values: CDR1 WNHNN, CDR2 SYGVQD (reference sequence).

This clonotype was recorded at least ten times. The chain uses TRBV7-9 and TRBJ1-6, with a weak D call TRBD1 (5 bases). The ends were cut back, 1 base at V and 9 bases at J, with 13 bases in the middle. CDR3 length: 15 amino acids. Germline CDR1 is SEHNR and CDR2 is FQNEAQ (reference sequence). DNA of the CDR3: TGTGCCAGCAGCTTAGAAGCAGGGCATAGTTCACCCCTCCACTTT. Translated, it gives CASSLEAGHSSPLHF.

This clonotype has ten or more counts. The chain recombines TRBV12-3 or TRBV12-4 with TRBJ1-3; D gene ambiguous. V was shortened by 6 bases and J by 0 bases, with 12 bases between the two germline ends. The CDR3 extends over 15 amino acids. CDR3 sequence (DNA): TGTGCCAGCAGACCGGGTCAGAGCTCTGGAAACACCATATATTTT. It encodes CASRPGQSSGNTIYF.

On this clonotype itself: A much bigger clone sits one base away, suggesting this may be a read error. This chain connects TRBV4-1 to TRBJ1-6; D is possibly TRBD1 (6 bases). This CDR3 is built from 16 residues. Germline CDR1 is MGHRA and CDR2 is YSYEKL. CDR3 in amino acids: CASRQGAGARNSPLHF. In DNA form, the CDR3 reads TGCGCCAGCAGGCAAGGGGCAGGGGCTAGGAATTCACCCCTCCACTTT.

Ten or more counts support this clonotype. The rearrangement joins TRBV3-1 to TRBJ1-6; TRBD1 is a possible D gene (5 bases). Trimming removed 1 base at V and 10 bases at J, with 17 bases between. CDR1 and CDR2 from the germline V gene are LGHDT and YNNKEL (reference sequence). The length of the CDR3 is 16 residues. CDR3 DNA sequence: TGTGCCAGCAGCCAAGGGGAGTTTTGGGGGGACTCACCCCTCCACTTT. Translated, it gives CASSQGEFWGDSPLHF.

This clonotype was observed at least ten times. At one of its ends the junction is not consistent with the germline gene, which may arise from a read error. The chain links TRBV7-9 to TRBJ1-3; 7 nucleotides align to TRBD1. CDR3 length: 15 amino acids. Germline assignment: CDR1 SEHNR and CDR2 FQNEAQ (reference sequence). The CDR3 DNA is TGTGCCAGCAGCACTAACAGGGGATCTGGAAGCACCATATATTTT. This encodes CASSTNRGSGSTIYF.

The chain is built from TRBV15 and TRBJ2-1; 13 bases align to TRBD2. CDR1 and CDR2 from the germline V gene are LNHNV and YYDKDF (reference sequence). Losses at the gene ends were 0 bases for V and 10 bases for J; bases not matched to a gene: 3. The CDR3 spans 15 residues. As DNA, the CDR3 is TGTGCCACCAGCAGAGAAGGGACTAGCGGGGCAGAGCAGTTCTTC. Translated: CATSREGTSGAEQFF.

The genes are TRBV4-1 and TRBJ2-5; possible D gene TRBD2, 6 bases. This CDR3 has 13 amino acids. The V end was cut by 9 bases, the J end by 5 bases, with 16 bases between. The germline CDR1 and CDR2 sequences are MGHRA and YSYEKL. Written as DNA, the CDR3 is TGCGCCAGTTCACGGGGGAACGTGGAGACCCAGTACTTC. This gives the protein CASSRGNVETQYF.